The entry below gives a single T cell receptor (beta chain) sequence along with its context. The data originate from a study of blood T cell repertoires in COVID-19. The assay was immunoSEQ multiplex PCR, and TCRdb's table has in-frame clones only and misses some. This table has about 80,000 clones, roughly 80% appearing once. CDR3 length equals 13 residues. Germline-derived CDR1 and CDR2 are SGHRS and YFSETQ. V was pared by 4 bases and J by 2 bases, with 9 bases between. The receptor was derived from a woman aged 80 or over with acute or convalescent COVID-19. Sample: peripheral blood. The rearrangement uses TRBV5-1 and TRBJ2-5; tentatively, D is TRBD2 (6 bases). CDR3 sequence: CASSRDSQETQYF. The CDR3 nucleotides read TGCGCCAGCAGCAGGGACTCTCAAGAGACCCAGTACTTC.